These T cell receptor beta chains were read from a single sample in a study of cytomegalovirus exposure and HLA in healthy donors. Profiling relied on immunoSEQ multiplex PCR, and the TCRdb table lists in-frame clones only, not all of them. This sample lists 35,000 to 45,000 clones; its ten largest clones have roughly 6%. The source material was PBMCs. The receptors stem from a man aged 25-45 years in good health and CMV-seronegative. The CDR3 runs from the conserved cysteine through the conserved F or W. The D gene is left open where the match is weak. Part of the rows lack a size; the others show once, few, many or a class for expanded clones.

J gene	V gene	D gene	clone size	CDR3 DNA	CDR3 protein
TRBJ2-7	TRBV5-1	.	.	TGCGCCAGCAGCTTGCCTACTAGTCCCTACGAGCAGTACTTC	CASSLPTSPYEQYF
TRBJ2-7	TRBV15	TRBD1	.	TGTGCCACCAGCAGGGCCAGGGACAGGGGCTTTGAGCAGTACTTC	CATSRARDRGFEQYF
TRBJ2-2	TRBV4-2	.	.	TGTGCCAGCAGCCAAGGGGGGGATGCGAACACCGGGGAGCTGTTTTTT	CASSQGGDANTGELFF
TRBJ2-1	TRBV15	.	.	TGTGCCACCAGCTATCGGGAGCCGGGCAATGAGCAGTTCTTC	CATSYREPGNEQFF
TRBJ1-1	TRBV2	.	.	TGTGCCAGCAGTGAATCCGGGTTCGGGACTGAAGATTTCTTT	CASSESGFGTEDFF
TRBJ2-7	TRBV7-9	.	.	TGTGCCAGCAGCTTACTATCGAGCCTCTCCTACGAGCAGTACTTC	CASSLLSSLSYEQYF
TRBJ1-3	TRBV18	.	.	TGTGCCAGCTCACCATCTCCGGGACAACACTCTGGAAACACCATATATTTT	CASSPSPGQHSGNTIYF
TRBJ1-1	TRBV19	.	.	TGTGCCAGTTCCCTCAGGAACACTGAAGCTTTCTTT	CASSLRNTEAFF
TRBJ1-2	TRBV10-3	.	.	TGTGCCATCAGTTCTTCCGGTCTTGGGCGCGGCTACACCTTC	CAISSSGLGRGYTF
TRBJ2-1	TRBV29-1	.	.	TGCAGCGCCAACAAAGCGGTCGACAATGAGCAGTTCTTC	CSANKAVDNEQFF
TRBJ2-5	TRBV2	TRBD2	.	TGTGCCAGCAGTGAAATTCTAGCGGAGTGGACCCAGTACTTC	CASSEILAEWTQYF
TRBJ2-7	TRBV6-6	.	.	TGTGCCAGCAGTTACTCGGGGCAGAAAGTCGCCTACGAGCAGTACTTC	CASSYSGQKVAYEQYF
TRBJ1-3	TRBV29-1	.	.	TGCAGCGTTCAGGGGCTATATAGAAACACCATATATTTT	CSVQGLYRNTIYF
TRBJ2-1	TRBV7-9	TRBD1	.	TGTGCCAGCAGCTCCGGGACAGCCTCTTTCCGTGAGCAGTTCTTC	CASSSGTASFREQFF
TRBJ2-2	TRBV9	TRBD2	.	TGTGCCAGCAGCGTAAGGGCTAGCGGGAGGGCCGGGGAGCTGTTTTTT	CASSVRASGRAGELFF
TRBJ2-7	TRBV7-6	.	.	TGTGCCAGCAGCTTAACAGATCTCAGGGCCGGACAGCAGTACTTC	CASSLTDLRAGQQYF
TRBJ2-3	TRBV9	.	.	TGTGCCAGCAGCGTATCGAGAGGGAACGCAGATAAGCAGTATTTT	CASSVSRGNADKQYF
TRBJ2-1	TRBV4-2	TRBD2	.	TGTGCCAGCAGCCAAGACAACAGCGGGGGGGCTGTTGAGCAGTTCTTC	CASSQDNSGGAVEQFF
TRBJ2-2	TRBV4-1	TRBD2	.	TGCGCCAGCACCCGAGATTTAGCGGGGCCCACCGGGGAGCTGTTTTTT	CASTRDLAGPTGELFF
TRBJ2-6	TRBV29-1	TRBD2	.	TGCAGCGTCCGAATGGGACTAGCGGGGCCATCAAGCTCTGGGGCCAACGTCCTGACTTTC	CSVRMGLAGPSSSGANVLTF
TRBJ2-3	TRBV5-1	.	.	TGCGCCAGCAGCTTGGGGTCGACAGCGATCACAGATACGCAGTATTTT	CASSLGSTAITDTQYF
TRBJ1-1	TRBV29-1	.	.	TGCAGCGTTGTTGGAGTGAACACTGAAGCTTTCTTT	CSVVGVNTEAFF
TRBJ2-7	TRBV2	.	.	TGTGCCAGAGGAGGAGGAGGGTTCTACGAGCAGTACTTC	CARGGGGFYEQYF
TRBJ1-6	TRBV7-8	TRBD1	.	TGTGCCAGCAGCGTAAGACAGGGGGTTAATTCACCCCTCCACTTT	CASSVRQGVNSPLHF
TRBJ2-7	TRBV5-4	TRBD1	.	TGTGCCAGCACCGGACAGGGGAGCTCCTACGAGCAGTACTTC	CASTGQGSSYEQYF
TRBJ2-7	TRBV27	TRBD2	medium-sized	TGTGCCAGCAGTTACTCGTCGGGGGGACGGGGATCCTACGAGCAGTACTTC	CASSYSSGGRGSYEQYF
TRBJ1-6	TRBV6-5	.	.	TGTGCCAGCAGTTACTCACGGGGGTCGGAGTCACCCCTCCACTTT	CASSYSRGSESPLHF
TRBJ2-5	TRBV19	TRBD1	.	TGTGCCAGTAGAGACAGGGGGCGCGGAGAGACCCAGTACTTC	CASRDRGRGETQYF
TRBJ2-7	TRBV7-3	TRBD2	.	TGTGCCAGCAGCTTACATCTCCGGGCAGGGACTAGCTACGAGCAGTACTTC	CASSLHLRAGTSYEQYF
TRBJ2-1	TRBV18	TRBD2	.	TGTGCCAGCTCACCCCCGGGACTAGCGGGGGGCGCCGGTGTTGAGCAGTTCTTC	CASSPPGLAGGAGVEQFF
TRBJ1-2	TRBV9	.	.	TGTGCCAGCAGCGTAGATAGGGGACTAAGCCATGGCTACACCTTC	CASSVDRGLSHGYTF
TRBJ2-1	TRBV27	TRBD1	.	TGTGCCAGCAGTGTGGACAGGGGGCGCAATGAGCAGTTCTTC	CASSVDRGRNEQFF
TRBJ1-6	TRBV6-1	.	.	TGTGCCAGCAGTGATACAGTGTCATATAATTCACCCCTCCACTTT	CASSDTVSYNSPLHF
TRBJ2-7	TRBV19	TRBD2	.	TGTGCCGTCTCCTCGGGGCAGGGCGGGAGCGAGCAGTACTTC	CAVSSGQGGSEQYF
TRBJ1-1	TRBV20-1	.	.	TGCAGTGCCACAGAGAACACTGAAGCTTTCTTT	CSATENTEAFF
TRBJ2-7	TRBV4-1	.	.	TGCGCCAGCAGCCCTGATCGGGCCTACGAGCAGTACTTC	CASSPDRAYEQYF
TRBJ1-1	TRBV4-3	TRBD1	.	TGCGCCAGCAGCCCGGACAGGGGAACTGAAGCTTTCTTT	CASSPDRGTEAFF
TRBJ2-7	TRBV5-4	TRBD2	.	TGTGCCAGCAGCCCTAAACTAGCGGGCATTTCCTACGAGCAGTACTTC	CASSPKLAGISYEQYF
TRBJ2-7	TRBV7-9	TRBD2	.	TGTGCCAGCAGCTTATCCAGCGGGAGTATCTACGAGCAGTACTTC	CASSLSSGSIYEQYF
TRBJ2-7	TRBV9	.	.	TGTGCCAGCAGCGCTGGCAGGGGTTACGAGCAGTACTTC	CASSAGRGYEQYF
TRBJ1-5	TRBV9	.	.	TGTGCCAGCAGCGTAGGGGGGGTTGGTCAGCCCCAGCATTTT	CASSVGGVGQPQHF
TRBJ2-5	TRBV10-3	TRBD1	.	TGTGCCATCAGGCCGGGACAGGGTCGAGAGACCCAGTACTTC	CAIRPGQGRETQYF
TRBJ1-2	TRBV4-1	TRBD1	.	TGCGCCAGCAGCCAAGTCGTTGACACAGGGGCGAACTATGGCTACACCTTC	CASSQVVDTGANYGYTF
TRBJ2-6	TRBV5-6	TRBD1	.	TGTGCCAGCAGCTTTGGGACAGGGGGGGCCAACGTCCTGACTTTC	CASSFGTGGANVLTF
TRBJ1-6	TRBV4-1	TRBD1	.	TGCGCCAGCAGCTTCGCGACCAAGGCGAGGACAGGGAGGAATTCACCCCTCCACTTT	CASSFATKARTGRNSPLHF
TRBJ1-5	TRBV6-6	.	.	TGTGCCAGCAGTCCGACAGGCCGCGGGCAGCCCCAGCATTTT	CASSPTGRGQPQHF
TRBJ2-3	TRBV5-6	.	.	TGTGCCAGCAGTTTTAGGGGGTCGCGGTCCAATACGCAGTATTTT	CASSFRGSRSNTQYF
TRBJ1-3	TRBV4-1	.	.	TGCGCCAGCAGCCAATCTTGGTCGGCAGGGAACTCTGGAAACACCATATATTTT	CASSQSWSAGNSGNTIYF
TRBJ2-1	TRBV14	TRBD2	.	TGTGCCAGCAGCCAGGGACTAGCGGGAGACGTCGATGAGCAGTTCTTC	CASSQGLAGDVDEQFF
TRBJ1-5	TRBV10-3	.	.	TGTGCCGCCTGGACCCCGGGGGAACAGCCCCAGCATTTT	CAAWTPGEQPQHF
TRBJ2-5	TRBV5-1	.	.	TGCGCCAGCAGCCAACAAGAGACCCAGTACTTC	CASSQQETQYF
TRBJ2-7	TRBV6-6	.	.	TGTGCCAGTTCAGACGGAGCCTACGAGCAGTACTTC	CASSDGAYEQYF
TRBJ1-2	TRBV4-1	.	.	TGCGCCAGCAGCCAAGAGACGGGACTTCGGGCTGGCTACACCTTC	CASSQETGLRAGYTF
TRBJ1-1	TRBV7-9	.	.	TGTGCCAGCAGACCTCGGGGAACCTCTGAAGCTTTCTTT	CASRPRGTSEAFF
TRBJ2-7	TRBV6-5	TRBD1	.	TGTGCCAGCAGTTACTCTAGGGGGCCCTACGAGCAGTACTTC	CASSYSRGPYEQYF
TRBJ1-1	TRBV6-1	.	.	TGTGCCAGCAGTGTATTGTCCAGGAACACTGAAGCTTTCTTT	CASSVLSRNTEAFF
TRBJ2-3	TRBV6-6	TRBD2	.	TGTGCCAGCAGAAGGACTAGCGGGAGGGGGGATACGCAGTATTTT	CASRRTSGRGDTQYF